Listed here is a single T cell receptor (beta chain). The sample is drawn from a study of cytomegalovirus exposure and HLA in healthy donors. The CDR3 loop spans 13 amino acids. Germline V gene lookup returns CDR1 SGHVS and CDR2 FNYEAQ. V was shortened by 0 bases and J by 11 bases, with 13 bases between the two germline ends. The study ran its PCR with 60 Vbeta and 13 Jbeta primers. TCRdb's copy holds only in-frame clones and misses some; the assay was immunoSEQ multiplex PCR. The sample has tens of thousands of clones; roughly 84% are singletons. This chain uses TRBV7-6 with TRBJ1-1; no clear D gene. The clonotype was recovered from a woman between 18 and 30 years old in good health and CMV-seronegative. Sequencing was performed on PBMCs. In DNA form, the CDR3 reads TGTGCCAGCAGCTTAGCCCCGACATCGGCGGCTTTCTTT. Translating it yields CASSLAPTSAAFF.